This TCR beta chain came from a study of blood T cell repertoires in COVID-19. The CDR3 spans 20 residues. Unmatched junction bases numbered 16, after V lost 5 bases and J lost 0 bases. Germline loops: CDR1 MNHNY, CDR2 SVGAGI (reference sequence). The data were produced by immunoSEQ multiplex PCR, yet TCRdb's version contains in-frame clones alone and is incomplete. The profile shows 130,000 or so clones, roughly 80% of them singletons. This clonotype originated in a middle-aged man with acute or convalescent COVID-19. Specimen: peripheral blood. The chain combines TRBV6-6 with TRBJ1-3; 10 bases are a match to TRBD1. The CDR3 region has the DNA TGTGCCAGCAGTCGGCCCCCGGGACAGGGGCTACTCTACTCTGGAAACACCATATATTTT. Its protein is CASSRPPGQGLLYSGNTIYF.